A selection of T cell receptor beta chains follows, all from one sample in a study of somatic mutations in cytotoxic T cells in rheumatoid arthritis. Method: immunoSEQ multiplex PCR; TCRdb's copy keeps in-frame clones and lacks some. The sample gives 10,000 or so clones, around 81% of which show up once; 12% is in the top ten. Sequencing used CD8+ T cells sorted from blood. Source of these receptors: an adult with rheumatoid arthritis. Each CDR3 is given with its conserved first and last residue. D genes are given only for firm matches. Size is stated for part of the rows, as once, few or many counts, or as a class when the clone is expanded.

J gene,V gene,D gene,clone size,CDR3 protein,CDR3 DNA
TRBJ2-7,TRBV29-1,NA,NA,CSVEGGLFEQYF,TGCAGCGTTGAAGGAGGCCTATTCGAGCAGTACTTC
TRBJ2-7,TRBV6-5,TRBD1,few,CATNDRASYEQYF,TGTGCCACTAATGACAGGGCCTCCTACGAGCAGTACTTC
TRBJ2-7,TRBV6-5,NA,NA,CASSYSSGLEQYF,TGTGCCAGCAGTTACTCGTCGGGGCTCGAGCAGTACTTC
TRBJ2-3,TRBV27,NA,NA,CASTLAGGDTQYF,TGTGCCAGCACCCTTGCCGGGGGAGATACGCAGTATTTT
TRBJ2-7,TRBV7-9,NA,NA,CASSLWQGDSNSYEQYF,TGTGCCAGCAGCTTATGGCAGGGGGACTCGAATTCCTACGAGCAGTACTTC
TRBJ2-3,TRBV10-3,NA,NA,CAISEESVGTDTQYF,TGTGCCATCAGTGAGGAGTCGGTGGGGACAGATACGCAGTATTTT
TRBJ2-1,TRBV30,NA,NA,CAWSVDPTQSGYNEQFF,TGTGCCTGGAGTGTAGACCCGACCCAGTCAGGGTACAATGAGCAGTTCTTC
TRBJ2-1,TRBV2,NA,NA,CASSEARVDEQFF,TGTGCCAGCAGTGAGGCTCGCGTGGATGAGCAGTTCTTC
TRBJ2-1,TRBV7-3,TRBD2,NA,CASSQTSGGYNEQFF,TGTGCCAGCAGCCAGACTAGCGGGGGCTACAATGAGCAGTTCTTC
TRBJ2-3,TRBV5-1,NA,NA,CASSLARGGTDTQYF,TGCGCCAGCAGCTTGGCCCGCGGGGGCACAGATACGCAGTATTTT
TRBJ2-7,TRBV21-1,NA,NA,CASSKGDRDYEQYF,TGTGCCAGCAGCAAAGGGGACAGGGACTACGAGCAGTACTTC
TRBJ1-2,TRBV29-1,NA,NA,CSVESLGYGYTF,TGCAGCGTTGAATCCCTCGGCTATGGCTACACCTTC
TRBJ1-5,TRBV6-4,TRBD1,NA,CASSDPGTDHQPQHF,TGTGCCAGCAGTGACCCCGGGACAGACCATCAGCCCCAGCATTTT
TRBJ1-2,TRBV7-8,NA,NA,CASSLLGRVEGYTF,TGTGCCAGCAGCTTGCTGGGCAGGGTGGAAGGCTACACCTTC
TRBJ1-5,TRBV27,NA,NA,CASTSTGSNQPQHF,TGTGCCAGCACCTCGACAGGCAGCAATCAGCCCCAGCATTTT
TRBJ1-5,TRBV7-6,NA,once,CASSQSWGLPQHF,TGTGCCAGCAGCCAGAGTTGGGGACTGCCCCAGCATTTT
TRBJ1-4,TRBV4-3,NA,medium-sized,CASSQDPGREKLFF,TGCGCCAGCAGCCAAGATCCTGGCCGTGAAAAACTGTTTTTT
TRBJ2-7,TRBV28,NA,NA,CASSLLPHSSYEQYF,TGTGCCAGCAGTTTATTGCCCCATAGCTCCTACGAGCAGTACTTC
TRBJ2-7,TRBV19,NA,NA,CASSEIGANEQYF,TGTGCCAGTAGTGAGATAGGGGCTAACGAGCAGTACTTC
TRBJ2-6,TRBV7-9,NA,NA,CASSLLGQGWANVLTF,TGTGCCAGCAGCCTCCTGGGGCAGGGCTGGGCCAACGTCCTGACTTTC
TRBJ1-3,TRBV11-2,NA,NA,CASSLWNTIYF,TGTGCCAGCAGCTTATGGAACACCATATATTTT
TRBJ1-4,TRBV7-9,TRBD1,NA,CASRPTGVGGEKLFF,TGTGCCAGCAGACCCACAGGGGTTGGAGGGGAAAAACTGTTTTTT
TRBJ2-7,TRBV7-8,NA,once,CASGPVGSPYEQYF,TGTGCCAGCGGGCCTGTGGGTTCCCCCTACGAGCAGTACTTC
TRBJ1-1,TRBV5-4,NA,NA,CASSLEVGGLNTEAFF,TGTGCCAGCAGCTTGGAAGTCGGCGGGTTGAACACTGAAGCTTTCTTT
TRBJ1-6,TRBV30,NA,NA,CAWSEPDIGGSPLHF,TGTGCCTGGAGTGAGCCGGACATCGGAGGCTCACCCCTCCACTTT
TRBJ1-1,TRBV7-6,NA,NA,CASSPGDTHTEAFF,TGTGCCAGCAGCCCAGGTGATACCCACACTGAAGCTTTCTTT
TRBJ2-3,TRBV4-1,NA,NA,CASSRAFAGTDTQYF,TGCGCCAGCAGCCGTGCATTCGCGGGGACAGATACGCAGTATTTT
TRBJ2-2,TRBV7-6,NA,NA,CASSLWGDTGELFF,TGTGCCAGCAGCTTATGGGGTGACACCGGGGAGCTGTTTTTT
TRBJ2-7,TRBV15,TRBD1,NA,CATSRAGTGPYEQYF,TGTGCCACCAGCAGAGCCGGGACAGGACCCTACGAGCAGTACTTC
TRBJ2-1,TRBV6-1,NA,NA,CASSEEGAVPYNEQFF,TGTGCCAGCAGTGAAGAAGGGGCAGTACCGTACAATGAGCAGTTCTTC
TRBJ2-2,TRBV5-4,TRBD1,NA,CASSLRNRGTGELFF,TGTGCCAGCAGCTTGAGAAACAGGGGCACCGGGGAGCTGTTTTTT
TRBJ1-2,TRBV4-2,NA,NA,CASSQDIDNYGYTF,TGTGCCAGCAGCCAAGATATTGATAACTATGGCTACACCTTC
TRBJ2-7,TRBV5-1,NA,NA,CASMYDSSYEQYF,TGCGCCAGCATGTATGACAGCTCCTACGAGCAGTACTTC
TRBJ2-1,TRBV7-9,NA,NA,CASKGGGTIINEQFF,TGTGCCAGCAAGGGGGGCGGGACTATTATCAATGAGCAGTTCTTC
TRBJ2-7,TRBV6-6,NA,few,CAIYFQGEQYF,TGTGCCATTTACTTTCAGGGAGAGCAGTACTTC
TRBJ2-3,TRBV5-1,NA,NA,CASRADPTVLTDTQYF,TGCGCCAGCAGGGCCGACCCGACAGTACTCACAGATACGCAGTATTTT
TRBJ1-2,TRBV5-4,NA,NA,CASSSPIVNYGYTF,TGTGCCAGCAGCTCGCCGATTGTTAACTATGGCTACACCTTC
TRBJ2-7,TRBV19,TRBD2,few,CASRTSGNIQSEQYF,TGTGCCAGTAGGACTAGCGGGAACATTCAAAGTGAGCAGTACTTC
TRBJ2-5,TRBV5-6,TRBD2,NA,CASSLVGSSGTQYF,TGTGCCAGCAGCTTGGTTGGGTCTAGCGGGACCCAGTACTTC
TRBJ1-3,TRBV9,NA,NA,CASSVGLGSGNTIYF,TGTGCCAGCAGCGTAGGGTTGGGCTCTGGAAACACCATATATTTT
TRBJ2-4,TRBV9,TRBD2,once,CASSVDDSGGAGDIQYF,TGTGCCAGCAGCGTAGACGACAGCGGGGGGGCCGGGGACATTCAGTACTTC
TRBJ2-7,TRBV5-1,TRBD2,NA,CASSQTTSGGYLDYEQYF,TGCGCCAGCAGCCAAACGACTAGCGGGGGGTACTTAGACTACGAGCAGTACTTC
TRBJ2-2,TRBV7-9,NA,NA,CASSTRDTNTGELFF,TGTGCCAGCAGCACTAGAGACACGAACACCGGGGAGCTGTTTTTT
TRBJ2-7,TRBV19,TRBD1,few,CASSIGDRGVWEQYF,TGTGCCAGTAGTATCGGGGACAGGGGCGTCTGGGAGCAGTACTTC
TRBJ1-5,TRBV27,NA,NA,CASSLQGAQPQHF,TGTGCCAGCAGTTTACAAGGGGCACAGCCCCAGCATTTT
TRBJ2-2,TRBV6-4,TRBD1,once,CASSPGTGSTGELFF,TGTGCCAGCAGTCCCGGGACAGGGAGCACCGGGGAGCTGTTTTTT
TRBJ2-7,TRBV21-1,NA,NA,CASSKIGTQIYEQYF,TGTGCCAGCAGCAAAATCGGGACACAAATCTACGAGCAGTACTTC
TRBJ2-7,TRBV7-2,NA,NA,CASSVYRIPYEQYF,TGTGCCAGCAGCGTCTACAGGATACCCTACGAGCAGTACTTC
TRBJ2-1,TRBV19,NA,NA,CASSIKGNPYNEQFF,TGTGCCAGTAGTATAAAGGGGAACCCCTACAATGAGCAGTTCTTC
TRBJ2-2,TRBV19,TRBD2,NA,CASSIGFGGANTGELFF,TGTGCCAGTAGTATAGGTTTTGGGGGGGCGAACACCGGGGAGCTGTTTTTT
TRBJ2-2,TRBV27,TRBD2,NA,CASSQRGGGTGELFF,TGTGCCAGCAGTCAGCGGGGGGGCGGAACCGGGGAGCTGTTTTTT
TRBJ2-7,TRBV7-2,NA,NA,CASSLAVGLPLTYEQYF,TGTGCCAGCAGCTTAGCGGTAGGGCTCCCGCTAACCTACGAGCAGTACTTC
TRBJ2-2,TRBV5-5,TRBD1,NA,CASSATGGAGGELFF,TGTGCCAGCAGCGCCACAGGGGGCGCTGGCGGGGAGCTGTTTTTT
TRBJ2-1,TRBV7-9,NA,NA,CASRDTSYNEQFF,TGTGCCAGCCGGGACACCTCCTACAATGAGCAGTTCTTC
TRBJ2-1,TRBV10-3,TRBD2,NA,CAISEPGGLSNEQFF,TGTGCCATCAGTGAACCCGGGGGGTTAAGCAATGAGCAGTTCTTC